This T cell receptor beta chain was recovered during a study of regulatory T cells in long-lasting Graves disease. In germline, CDR1 is LNHDA, CDR2 SQIVND (reference sequence). The CDR3 runs 13 residues. V lost 6 bases and J 6 bases, leaving 11 bases between the germline ends. Libraries of TCR beta came from iRepertoire HTBI primers plus Arm-PCR of CDR3 regions. One entry per CDR3 protein results from TCRdb running MiXCR on the multiplex PCR reads. The sample lists around 420,000 distinct CDR3 sequences; roughly 15% were seen once. Time point here: newly diagnosed GD, antithyroid drugs for less than 3 months. PBMC RNA served as the TCR library source. These records were also assigned to another study, of T cells in Graves' hyperthyroidism and ophthalmopathy.

The material sequenced was peripheral blood mononuclear cells (PBMCs), taken at new diagnosis, from a patient treated with antithyroid drugs. The chain combines TRBV19 with TRBJ1-4, with TRBD1 as a possible D gene (6 bases). This clonotype was sampled from a woman aged 40 to 50 with Graves disease. Written as DNA, the CDR3 is TGTGCCAGTAGCGACAGGCAGTATGAAAAACTGTTTTTT. It yields the protein CASSDRQYEKLFF.